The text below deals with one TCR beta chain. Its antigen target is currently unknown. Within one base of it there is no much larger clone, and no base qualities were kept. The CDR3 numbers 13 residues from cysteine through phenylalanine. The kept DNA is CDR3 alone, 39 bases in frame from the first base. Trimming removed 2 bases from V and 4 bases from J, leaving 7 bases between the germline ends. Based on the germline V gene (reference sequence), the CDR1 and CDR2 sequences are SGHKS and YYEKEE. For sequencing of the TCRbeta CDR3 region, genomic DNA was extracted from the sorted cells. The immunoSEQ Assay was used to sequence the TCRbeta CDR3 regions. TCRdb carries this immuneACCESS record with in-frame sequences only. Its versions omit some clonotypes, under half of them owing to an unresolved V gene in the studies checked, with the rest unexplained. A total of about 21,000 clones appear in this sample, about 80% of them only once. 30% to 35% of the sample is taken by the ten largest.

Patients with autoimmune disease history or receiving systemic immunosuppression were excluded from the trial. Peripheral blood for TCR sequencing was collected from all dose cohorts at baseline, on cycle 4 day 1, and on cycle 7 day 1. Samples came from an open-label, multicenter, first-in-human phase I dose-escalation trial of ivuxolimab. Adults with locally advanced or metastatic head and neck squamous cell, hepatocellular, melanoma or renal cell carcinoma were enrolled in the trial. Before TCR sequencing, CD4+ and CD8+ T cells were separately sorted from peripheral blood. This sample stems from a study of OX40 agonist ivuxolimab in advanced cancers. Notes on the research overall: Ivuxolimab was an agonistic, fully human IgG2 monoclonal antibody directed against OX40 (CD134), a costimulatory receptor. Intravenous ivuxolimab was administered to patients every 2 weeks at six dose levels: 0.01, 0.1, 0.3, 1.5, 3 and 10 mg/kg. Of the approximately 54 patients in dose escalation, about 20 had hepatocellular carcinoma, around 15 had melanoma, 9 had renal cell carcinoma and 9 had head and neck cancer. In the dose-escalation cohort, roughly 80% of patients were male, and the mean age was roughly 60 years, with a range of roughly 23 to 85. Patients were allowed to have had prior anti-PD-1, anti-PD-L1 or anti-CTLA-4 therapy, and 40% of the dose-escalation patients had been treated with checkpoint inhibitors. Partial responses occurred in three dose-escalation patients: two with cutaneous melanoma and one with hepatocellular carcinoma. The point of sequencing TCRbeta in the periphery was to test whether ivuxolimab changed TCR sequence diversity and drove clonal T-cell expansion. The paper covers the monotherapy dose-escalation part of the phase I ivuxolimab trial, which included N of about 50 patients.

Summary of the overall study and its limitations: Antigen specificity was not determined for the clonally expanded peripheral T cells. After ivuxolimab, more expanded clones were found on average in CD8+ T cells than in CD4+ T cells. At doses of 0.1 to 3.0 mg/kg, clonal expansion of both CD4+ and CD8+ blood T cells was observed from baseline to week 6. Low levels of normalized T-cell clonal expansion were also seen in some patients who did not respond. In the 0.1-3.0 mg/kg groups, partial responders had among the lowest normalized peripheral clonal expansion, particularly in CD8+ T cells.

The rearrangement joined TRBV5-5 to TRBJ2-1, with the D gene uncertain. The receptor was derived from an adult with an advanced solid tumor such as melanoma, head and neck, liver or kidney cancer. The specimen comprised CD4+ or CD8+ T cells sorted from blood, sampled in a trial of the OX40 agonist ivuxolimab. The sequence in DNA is TGTGCCAGCAGCTTATCCCCATACAATGAGCAGTTCTTC. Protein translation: CASSLSPYNEQFF. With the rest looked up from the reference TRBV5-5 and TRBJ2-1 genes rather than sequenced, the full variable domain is DAGVTQSPTHLIKTRGQQVTLRCSPISGHKSVSWYQQVLGQGPQFIFQYYEKEERGRGNFPDRFSARQFPNYSSELNVNALLLGDSALYLCASSLSPYNEQFFGPGTRLTVL.